This T cell receptor beta chain derives from a study of blood T cell repertoires in COVID-19. Study context: Acute-phase and convalescent COVID-19 samples originated in the United States, Italy and Spain. PBMCs, B-cell-depleted T cells, or T cells were the source of the cDNA or gDNA that made up the material.

Methods used by the authors: Reference gene primers were amplified, and this amplification served to estimate nucleated cell counts. Using immunoSEQ multiplex PCR, the repertoire was profiled, and TCRdb retains in-frame clones only, with some absent. The V and J calls and clone size are taken from that table; D and trimming were inferred from the DNA. The data hold roughly 170,000 clones, with about four fifths observed a single time. V was cut by 1 base and J by 7 bases, with 7 bases left in between. CDR3 length: 12 residues. Looked up from germline, CDR1 is LGHDT and CDR2 is YNNKEL (reference sequence).

Sequences were obtained from peripheral blood. The TCR comes from a human donor in a cohort sampled during active COVID-19. This chain connects TRBV3-1 (or the pseudogene TRBV3-2) to TRBJ1-2, with no clear D. Here the CDR3 DNA reads TGTGCCAGCAGCCAAGGTCGAGGTGGCTACACCTTC. It translates to CASSQGRGGYTF.